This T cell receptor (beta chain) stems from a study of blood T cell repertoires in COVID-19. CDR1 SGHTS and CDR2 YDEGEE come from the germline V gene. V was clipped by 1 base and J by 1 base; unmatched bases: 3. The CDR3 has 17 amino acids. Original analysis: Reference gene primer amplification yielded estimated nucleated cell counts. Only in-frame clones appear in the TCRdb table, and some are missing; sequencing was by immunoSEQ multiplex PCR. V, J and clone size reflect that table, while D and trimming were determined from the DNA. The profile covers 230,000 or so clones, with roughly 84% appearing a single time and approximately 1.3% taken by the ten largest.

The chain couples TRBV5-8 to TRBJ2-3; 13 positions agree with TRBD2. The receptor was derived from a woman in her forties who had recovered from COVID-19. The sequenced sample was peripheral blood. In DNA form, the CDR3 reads TGTGCCAGCAGCTTGAGTGGGACTAGCGGGGGCACAGATACGCAGTATTTT. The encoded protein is CASSLSGTSGGTDTQYF.